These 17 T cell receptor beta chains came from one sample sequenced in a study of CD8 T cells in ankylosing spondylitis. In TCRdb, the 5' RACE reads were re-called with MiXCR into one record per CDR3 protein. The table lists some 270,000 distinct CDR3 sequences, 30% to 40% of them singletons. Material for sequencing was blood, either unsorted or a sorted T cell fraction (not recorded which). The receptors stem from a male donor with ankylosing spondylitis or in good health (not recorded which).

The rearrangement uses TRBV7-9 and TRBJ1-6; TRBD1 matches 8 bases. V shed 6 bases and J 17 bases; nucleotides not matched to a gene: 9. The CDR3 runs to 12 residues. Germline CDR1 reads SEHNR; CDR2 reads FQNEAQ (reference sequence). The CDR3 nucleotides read TGTGCCAGCAGACCCGGGACAGGAGCTTTCCACTTT. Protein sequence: CASRPGTGAFHF.

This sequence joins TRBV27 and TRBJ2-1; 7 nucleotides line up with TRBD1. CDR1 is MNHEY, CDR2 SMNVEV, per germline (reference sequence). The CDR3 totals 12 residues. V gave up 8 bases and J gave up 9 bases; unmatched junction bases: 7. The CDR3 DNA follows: TGTGCCAGCTTAAGGACAGGTAGTGAGCAGTTCTTC. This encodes CASLRTGSEQFF.

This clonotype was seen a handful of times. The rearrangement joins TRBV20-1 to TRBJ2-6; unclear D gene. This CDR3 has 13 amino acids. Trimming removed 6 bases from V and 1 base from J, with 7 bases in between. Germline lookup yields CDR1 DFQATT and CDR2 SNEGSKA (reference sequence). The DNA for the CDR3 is TGCAGTGCGACTGAATCTGGGGCCAACGTCCTGACTTTC. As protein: CSATESGANVLTF.

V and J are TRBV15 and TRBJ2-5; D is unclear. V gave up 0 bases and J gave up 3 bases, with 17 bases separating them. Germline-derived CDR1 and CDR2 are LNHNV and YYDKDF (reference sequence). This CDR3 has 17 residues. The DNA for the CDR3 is TGTGCCACCAGCAGAGATCCTATGACCAGAGCTAAAGAGACCCAGTACTTC. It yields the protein CATSRDPMTRAKETQYF.

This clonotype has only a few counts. The CDR3 loop reads CASSLVAGSNTGELFF. CDR3 coding DNA: TGTGCCAGCAGCTTGGTCGCGGGGTCCAACACCGGGGAGCTGTTTTTT. The rearrangement links TRBV7-3 to TRBJ2-2; D is possibly TRBD2 (6 bases). CDR1 is SGHTA, CDR2 FQGTGA, per germline. Trimming took off 3 bases at V and 2 bases at J, with 13 bases between the two ends. This CDR3 comprises 16 residues.

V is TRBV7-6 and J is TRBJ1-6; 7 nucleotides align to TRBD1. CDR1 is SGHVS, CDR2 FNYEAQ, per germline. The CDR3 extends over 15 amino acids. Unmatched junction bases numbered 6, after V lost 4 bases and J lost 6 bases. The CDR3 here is CASSYRDSPNSPLHF. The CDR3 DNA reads TGTGCCAGCAGCTATAGGGACAGTCCTAATTCACCCCTCCACTTT.

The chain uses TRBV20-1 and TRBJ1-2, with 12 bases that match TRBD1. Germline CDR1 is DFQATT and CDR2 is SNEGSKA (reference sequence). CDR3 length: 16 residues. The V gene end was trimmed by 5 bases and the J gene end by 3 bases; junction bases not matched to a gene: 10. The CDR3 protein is CSADSGQGAPYYGYTF. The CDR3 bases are TGCAGTGCTGATTCGGGACAGGGGGCCCCCTACTATGGCTACACCTTC.

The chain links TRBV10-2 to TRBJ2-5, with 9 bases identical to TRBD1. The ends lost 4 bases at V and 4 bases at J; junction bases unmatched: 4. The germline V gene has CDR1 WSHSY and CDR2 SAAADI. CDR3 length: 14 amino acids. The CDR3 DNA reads TGCGCCAGCAGTGGAACAGGGGGCGGAGAGACCCAGTACTTC. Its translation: CASSGTGGGETQYF.

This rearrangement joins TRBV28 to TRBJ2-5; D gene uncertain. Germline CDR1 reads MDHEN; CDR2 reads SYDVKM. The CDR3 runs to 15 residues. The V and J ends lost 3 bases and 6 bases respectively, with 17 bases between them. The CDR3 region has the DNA TGTGCCAGCAGTTTGGCCGACCGGGTCTACAAGACCCAGTACTTC. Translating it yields CASSLADRVYKTQYF.

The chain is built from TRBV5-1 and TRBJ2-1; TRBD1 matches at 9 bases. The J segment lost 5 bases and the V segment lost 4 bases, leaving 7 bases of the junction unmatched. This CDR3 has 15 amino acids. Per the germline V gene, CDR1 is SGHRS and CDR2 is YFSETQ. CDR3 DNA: TGCGCCAGCAGCAGGGGACAGGGAGGGGACAATGAGCAGTTCTTC. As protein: CASSRGQGGDNEQFF.

The CDR3: CASSLTGPDTQYF. CDR3 in DNA: TGCGCCAGCAGCTTGACAGGGCCAGATACGCAGTATTTT. The V call is TRBV5-1, the J call TRBJ2-3, with D possibly being TRBD1 (6 bases). Germline assignment: CDR1 SGHRS and CDR2 YFSETQ. The V gene lost 1 base and the J gene lost 4 bases, with 7 bases spanning the gap. The CDR3 totals 13 residues.

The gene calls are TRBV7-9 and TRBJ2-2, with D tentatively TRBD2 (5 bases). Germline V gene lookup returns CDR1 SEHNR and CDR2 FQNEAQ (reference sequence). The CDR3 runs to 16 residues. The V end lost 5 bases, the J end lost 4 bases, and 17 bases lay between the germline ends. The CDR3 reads CASSTGGWGTTGELFF. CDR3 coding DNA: TGTGCCAGCAGCACCGGAGGATGGGGAACCACCGGGGAGCTGTTTTTT.

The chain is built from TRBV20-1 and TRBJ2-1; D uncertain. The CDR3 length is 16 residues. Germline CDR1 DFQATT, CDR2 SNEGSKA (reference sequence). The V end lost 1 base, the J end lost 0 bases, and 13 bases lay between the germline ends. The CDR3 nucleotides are TGCAGTGCTAGAGCGACCGAGGCAAGCTCCTACAATGAGCAGTTCTTC. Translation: CSARATEASSYNEQFF.

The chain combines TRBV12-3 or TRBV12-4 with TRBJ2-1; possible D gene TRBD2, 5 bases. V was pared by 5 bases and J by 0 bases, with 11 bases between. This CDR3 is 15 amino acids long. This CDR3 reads CASSRTRGSYNEQFF. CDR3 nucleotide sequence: TGTGCCAGCAGTAGAACCCGGGGCTCCTACAATGAGCAGTTCTTC.

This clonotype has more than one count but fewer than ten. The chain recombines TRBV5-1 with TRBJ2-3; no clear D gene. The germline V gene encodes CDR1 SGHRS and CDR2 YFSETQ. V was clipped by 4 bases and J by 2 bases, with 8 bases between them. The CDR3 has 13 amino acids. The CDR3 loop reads CASSPPITDTQYF. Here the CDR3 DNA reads TGCGCCAGCAGCCCACCAATCACAGATACGCAGTATTTT.

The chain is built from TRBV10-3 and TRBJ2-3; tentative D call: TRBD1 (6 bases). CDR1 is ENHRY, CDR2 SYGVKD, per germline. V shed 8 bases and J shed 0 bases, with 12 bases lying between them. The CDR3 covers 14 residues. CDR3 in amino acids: CAIHKGVSTDTQYF. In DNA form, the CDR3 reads TGTGCCATCCACAAGGGGGTTAGCACAGATACGCAGTATTTT.

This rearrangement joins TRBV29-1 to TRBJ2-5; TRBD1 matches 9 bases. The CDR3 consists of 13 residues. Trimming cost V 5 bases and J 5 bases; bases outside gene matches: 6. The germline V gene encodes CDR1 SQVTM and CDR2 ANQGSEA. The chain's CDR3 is CSVKQGAAETQYF. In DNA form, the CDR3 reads TGCAGCGTTAAACAGGGGGCCGCTGAGACCCAGTACTTC.